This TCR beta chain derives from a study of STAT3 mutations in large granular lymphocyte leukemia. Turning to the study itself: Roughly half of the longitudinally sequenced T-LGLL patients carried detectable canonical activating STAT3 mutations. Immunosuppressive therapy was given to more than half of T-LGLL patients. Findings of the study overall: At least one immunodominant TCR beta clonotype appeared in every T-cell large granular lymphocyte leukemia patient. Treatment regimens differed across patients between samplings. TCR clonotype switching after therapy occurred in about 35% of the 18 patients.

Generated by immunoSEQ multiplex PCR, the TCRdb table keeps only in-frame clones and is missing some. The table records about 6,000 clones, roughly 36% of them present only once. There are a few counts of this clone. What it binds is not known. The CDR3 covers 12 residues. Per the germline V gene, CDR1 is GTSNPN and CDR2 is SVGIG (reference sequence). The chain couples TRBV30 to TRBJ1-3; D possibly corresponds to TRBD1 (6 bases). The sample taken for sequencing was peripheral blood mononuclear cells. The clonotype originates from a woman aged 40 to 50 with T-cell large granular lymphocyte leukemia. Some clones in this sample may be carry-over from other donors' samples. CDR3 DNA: TGTGGGGCAGGGGCCTCTGGAAACACCATATATTTT. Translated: CGAGASGNTIYF.